This T cell receptor beta chain was captured in a study of beta chain features in type 1 diabetes. By way of CD45RO/CCR7/CD25/CD127/CD95/CD27, the CD4+ regulatory, stem cell-like memory, central memory and naive cells were sorted. Points from the study as a whole: TCRB CDR3s were moderately but significantly shorter in Type 1 diabetes patients in all four CD4+ subsets.

Expressed TCRB transcripts got sequenced, as all isolated RNA was reverse transcribed. Naive, central memory and regulatory T cell samples came to a mean of approximately 4 million reads. Measured with immunoSEQ multiplex PCR; TCRdb has only the in-frame clones, and not every one. The sample lists about 340,000 clones; 9.3% were seen once. This clone came up a few times. Its specificity is unknown. In germline, CDR1 is SGHRS, CDR2 YFSETQ. This CDR3 region has 15 residues. The V segment lost 2 bases and the J segment 2 bases; nucleotides outside the gene matches: 2. The rearrangement links TRBV5-1 to TRBJ1-3; 9 bases match TRBD1. Sequencing was performed on central memory CD4+ T cells from blood. The receptor was derived from a man aged 25 to 45 with type 1 diabetes. The CDR3 loop is CASSFTGGAGNTIYF. The CDR3, as DNA: TGCGCCAGCAGCTTTACAGGGGGCGCTGGAAACACCATATATTTT.